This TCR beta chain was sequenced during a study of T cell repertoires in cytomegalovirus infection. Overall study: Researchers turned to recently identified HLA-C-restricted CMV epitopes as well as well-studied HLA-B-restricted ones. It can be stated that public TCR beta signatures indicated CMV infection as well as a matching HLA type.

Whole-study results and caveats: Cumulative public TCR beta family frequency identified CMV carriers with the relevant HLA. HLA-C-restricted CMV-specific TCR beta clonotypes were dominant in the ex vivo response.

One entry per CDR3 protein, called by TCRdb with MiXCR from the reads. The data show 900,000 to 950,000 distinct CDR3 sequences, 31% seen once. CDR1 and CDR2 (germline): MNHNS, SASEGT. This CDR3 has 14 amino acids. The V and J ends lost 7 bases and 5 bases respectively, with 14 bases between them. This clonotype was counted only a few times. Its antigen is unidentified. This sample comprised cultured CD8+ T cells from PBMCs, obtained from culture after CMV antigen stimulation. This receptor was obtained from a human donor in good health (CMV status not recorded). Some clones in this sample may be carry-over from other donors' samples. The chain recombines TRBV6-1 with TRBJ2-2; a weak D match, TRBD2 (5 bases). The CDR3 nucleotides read TGTGCCAGCAAAAAGGAGGAGATAACCGGGGAGCTGTTTTTT. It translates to CASKKEEITGELFF.